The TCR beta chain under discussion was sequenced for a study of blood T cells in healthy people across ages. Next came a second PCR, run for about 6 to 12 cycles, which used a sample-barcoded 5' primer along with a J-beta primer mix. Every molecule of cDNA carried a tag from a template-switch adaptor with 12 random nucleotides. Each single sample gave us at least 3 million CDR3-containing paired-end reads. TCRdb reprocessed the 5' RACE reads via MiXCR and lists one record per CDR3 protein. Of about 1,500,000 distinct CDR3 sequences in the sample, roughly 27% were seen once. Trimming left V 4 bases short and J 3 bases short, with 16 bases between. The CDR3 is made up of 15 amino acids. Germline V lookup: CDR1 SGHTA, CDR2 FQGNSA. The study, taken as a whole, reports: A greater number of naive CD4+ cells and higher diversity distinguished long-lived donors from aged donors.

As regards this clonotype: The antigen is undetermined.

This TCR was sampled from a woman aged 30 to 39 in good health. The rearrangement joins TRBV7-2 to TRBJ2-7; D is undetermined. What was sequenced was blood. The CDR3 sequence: CASSSGSHLGYEQYF. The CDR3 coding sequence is TGTGCCAGCAGCTCGGGTAGTCACCTTGGCTACGAGCAGTACTTC.